Shown below are 6 T cell receptor beta chains from a single sample sequenced in a study of shared clonotypes between healthy human individuals. The repertoire was sequenced with immunoSEQ multiplex PCR; TCRdb's copy has only in-frame clones and lacks some. The repertoire holds more than 400,000 clones, with about 78% as singletons. Source material: PBMCs. The receptors shown here come from a woman between 40 and 50 years old in good health. Some clones in this sample may be carry-over from other donors' samples.

J is TRBJ2-1 and V is TRBV7-9; TRBD2 aligns across 9 bases. Germline V gives CDR1 SEHNR, CDR2 FQNEAQ (reference sequence). The CDR3 spans 18 residues. V shed 5 bases, J shed 3 bases, and the junction held 14 bases outside the gene matches. Here the CDR3 DNA reads TGTGCCAGCAGCCCAACGTTGGGGCTAGCGGGAAACTACAATGAGCAGTTCTTC. It translates to CASSPTLGLAGNYNEQFF.

The rearrangement links TRBV7-2 to TRBJ1-1; 9 nucleotides match TRBD1. Germline assignment: CDR1 SGHTA and CDR2 FQGNSA. There are 14 residues in the CDR3. The J segment lost 1 base and the V segment lost 5 bases, leaving 2 bases of the junction unmatched. CDR3 residues: CASSVTGGNTEAFF. CDR3 nucleotide sequence: TGTGCCAGCAGCGTGACAGGGGGGAACACTGAAGCTTTCTTT.

The V and J genes are TRBV5-4 and TRBJ1-2, with 10 positions matching TRBD1. Losses at the gene ends were 9 bases for V and 8 bases for J; bases not matched to a gene: 4. From germline, CDR1 is SGHNT and CDR2 YYREEE (reference sequence). CDR3 length: 11 residues. The CDR3 here is CATDRGQGYTF. CDR3 nucleotides: TGTGCCACCGACAGGGGGCAAGGCTACACCTTC.

The genes are TRBV30 and TRBJ2-6; unclear D gene. Trimming took off 2 bases at V and 3 bases at J, with 5 bases between the two ends. The germline V gene encodes CDR1 GTSNPN and CDR2 SVGIG (reference sequence). The CDR3 length is 13 residues. The CDR3 nucleotides are TGTGCCTGGAGTATAGGTGGGGCCAACGTCCTGACTTTC. It encodes CAWSIGGANVLTF.

This clone appeared once. CDR3 amino acids: CASSTGDTQYF. CDR3 DNA: TGTGCCAGCAGTACTGGAGATACGCAGTATTTT. The gene calls are TRBV9 and TRBJ2-3, with D unclear. V lost 5 bases and J lost 5, with 6 bases in between. Per the germline V gene, CDR1 is SGDLS and CDR2 is YYNGEE. CDR3 length: 11 amino acids. Complete variable domain (other parts from reference TRBV9 and TRBJ2-3): DSGVTQTPKHLITATGQRVTLRCSPRSGDLSVYWYQQSLDQGLQFLIQYYNGEERAKGNILERFSAQQFPDLHSELNLSSLELGDSALYFCASSTGDTQYFGPGTRLTVL.

The chain has TRBV9 and TRBJ2-5; D is possibly TRBD2 (6 bases). CDR1 and CDR2 (germline): SGDLS, YYNGEE. The V end lost 4 bases, the J end lost 4 bases, and 8 bases lay between the germline ends. The CDR3 runs to 12 residues. CDR3 DNA sequence: TGTGCCAGCAGCTCCGGGGGAGAGACCCAGTACTTC. The encoded protein is CASSSGGETQYF.